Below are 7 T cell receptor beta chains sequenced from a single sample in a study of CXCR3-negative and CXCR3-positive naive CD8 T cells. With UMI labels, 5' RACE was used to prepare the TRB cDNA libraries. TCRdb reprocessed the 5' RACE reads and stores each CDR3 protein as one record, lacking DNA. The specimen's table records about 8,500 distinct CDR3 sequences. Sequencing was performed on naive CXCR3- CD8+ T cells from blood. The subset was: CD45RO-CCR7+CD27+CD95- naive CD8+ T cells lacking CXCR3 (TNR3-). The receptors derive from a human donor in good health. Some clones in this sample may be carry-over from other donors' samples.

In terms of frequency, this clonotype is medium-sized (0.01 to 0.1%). CDR3 amino acids: CSVYPQERTYDYTF. The chain has TRBV29-1 and TRBJ1-2; TCRdb's D gene call, TRBD1, goes unchecked for lack of DNA. The CDR3 consists of 14 residues. Germline CDR1 is SQVTM and CDR2 is ANQGSEA.

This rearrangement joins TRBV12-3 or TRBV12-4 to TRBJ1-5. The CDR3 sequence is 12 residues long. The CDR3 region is CASSLGSYGQHF.

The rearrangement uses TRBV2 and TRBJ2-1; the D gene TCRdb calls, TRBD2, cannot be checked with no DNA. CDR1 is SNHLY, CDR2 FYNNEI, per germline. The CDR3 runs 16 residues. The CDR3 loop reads CASSVSWSGGENEQFF.

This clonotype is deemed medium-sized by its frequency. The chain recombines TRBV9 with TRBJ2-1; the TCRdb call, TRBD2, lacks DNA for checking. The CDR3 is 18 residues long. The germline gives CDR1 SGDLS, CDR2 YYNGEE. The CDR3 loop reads CASSVDDSGQLIWDEQFF.

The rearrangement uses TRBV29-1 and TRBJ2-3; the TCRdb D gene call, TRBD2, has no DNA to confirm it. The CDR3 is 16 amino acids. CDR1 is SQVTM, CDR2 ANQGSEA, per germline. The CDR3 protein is CSVVWVAGVIADTQYF.

The CDR3: CASGASGQVDTEAFF. The genes are TRBV12-5 and TRBJ1-1; no DNA is available, so the TRBD1 call from TCRdb remains unchecked. The CDR3 has 15 residues. Per the germline V gene, CDR1 is LGHNT and CDR2 is FRNRAP.

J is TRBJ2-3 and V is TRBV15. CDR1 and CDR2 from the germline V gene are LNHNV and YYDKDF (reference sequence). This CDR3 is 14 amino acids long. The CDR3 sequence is CATSRDSVPDTQYF. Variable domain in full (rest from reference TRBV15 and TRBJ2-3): DAMVIQNPRYQVTQFGKPVTLSCSQTLNHNVMYWYQQKSSQAPKLLFHYYDKDFNNEADTPDNFQSRRPNTSFCFLDIRSPGLGDTAMYLCATSRDSVPDTQYFGPGTRLTVL.